This T cell receptor beta chain was recovered during a study of cytomegalovirus exposure and HLA in healthy donors. As to this clone: Its antigen is unknown.

Germline V gene data show CDR1 as WNHNN and CDR2 as SYGVQD (reference sequence). V lost 6 bases and J lost 2; bases outside the gene matches: 6. CDR3 size: 14 residues. Regarding the study as a whole: A later analysis found most CMV-associated TCR beta chains apparently HLA-restricted.

The primer mix had 60 Vbeta and 13 Jbeta primers. Method: immunoSEQ multiplex PCR; TCRdb's copy keeps in-frame clones and lacks some. This sample carries 150,000 to 200,000 clones, 60% to 80% of them seen once, and the ten largest clones take around 0.97%. This clonotype was sampled from a woman in her 50s in good health and CMV-seropositive. The chain combines TRBV10-1 with TRBJ2-7; 8 positions agree with TRBD1. The sample consisted of PBMCs. DNA for the CDR3: TGCGCCAGCAGCCCCCACAGGGGGGCCTACGAGCAGTACTTC. Its protein product is CASSPHRGAYEQYF.